One sample yielded the 16 T cell receptor beta chains listed below, sequenced in a study of blood T cell repertoires in COVID-19. TCRdb keeps only in-frame clones here, not all; method: immunoSEQ multiplex PCR. The profile shows 300,000 to 400,000 clones, under 95% of them singletons. The specimen was peripheral blood. These receptors were taken from a woman aged 18-29 years who had recovered from COVID-19.

The chain uses TRBV2 and TRBJ2-7; D might be TRBD2 (5 bases). The germline V gene encodes CDR1 SNHLY and CDR2 FYNNEI. Trimming removed 1 base from V and 1 base from J, with 11 bases in between. This CDR3 is built from 15 residues. In DNA, the CDR3 is TGTGCCAGCAGTGAAGGAGTTGAGGGTTCCTACGAGCAGTACGTC. This codes for CASSEGVEGSYEQYV.

This chain joins TRBV10-3 and TRBJ1-2; a possible D gene is TRBD1 (5 bases). The ends were cut back, 5 bases at V and 2 bases at J, with 12 bases in the middle. Germline V lookup: CDR1 ENHRY, CDR2 SYGVKD. The CDR3 consists of 14 residues. For the CDR3, the DNA is TGTGCCATCAGTCTACAGGTGGGAAACTATGGCTACACCTTC. Translation: CAISLQVGNYGYTF.

The chain links TRBV4-3 to TRBJ2-2; TRBD2 is a possible D gene (5 bases). V lost 1 base, J lost 6 bases, and 12 bases lay in between. Germline V gene sequence: CDR1 LGHNA, CDR2 YSLEER. The CDR3 loop spans 15 amino acids. The CDR3 DNA reads TGCGCCAGCAGCCAAGGCGCGGACGGGGCCGGGGAGCTGTTTTTT. Translated, it gives CASSQGADGAGELFF.

V gene TRBV29-1 combines with J gene TRBJ2-1; TRBD2 is a possible D gene (6 bases). Trimming removed 4 bases from V and 0 bases from J, with 13 bases in between. This CDR3 has 15 residues. Germline V gives CDR1 SQVTM, CDR2 ANQGSEA. CDR3 sequence (DNA): TGCAGCGTTGTCGGGGACTCTAGCTCCTACAATGAGCAGTTCTTC. This sequence encodes CSVVGDSSSYNEQFF.

The chain recombines TRBV7-2 with TRBJ2-5; 8 nucleotides align to TRBD2. The germline V gene has CDR1 SGHTA and CDR2 FQGNSA. V was pared by 5 bases and J by 4 bases, with 3 bases of the junction left unmatched. This CDR3 has 13 residues. CDR3 DNA: TGTGCCAGCAGCGTCCTAGCGGGAGAGACCCAGTACTTC. This gives the protein CASSVLAGETQYF.

The chain employs TRBV5-4 and TRBJ1-1, with a possible D match to TRBD1 (6 bases). Trimming removed 0 bases from V and 5 bases from J, with 11 bases in between. The CDR3 contains 14 residues. Per germline, CDR1 SGHNT and CDR2 YYREEE (reference sequence). The CDR3 DNA reads TGTGCCAGCAGCTTGGTCCCAGGGGAAACTGAAGCTTTCTTT. Translated, it gives CASSLVPGETEAFF.

The J gene is TRBJ2-3, the V gene TRBV6-2 or TRBV6-3, with 8 bases aligning to TRBD1. The ends lost 5 bases at V and 4 bases at J; junction bases unmatched: 5. The CDR3 runs to 14 residues. Germline V gene data show CDR1 as MNHEY and CDR2 as SVGEGT. CDR3 DNA sequence: TGTGCCAGCAGTAAACAGGGGGGAGCAGATACGCAGTATTTT. Translated, it gives CASSKQGGADTQYF.

The chain couples TRBV29-1 to TRBJ2-3; D might be TRBD2 (5 bases). The CDR3 totals 12 residues. V gave up 7 bases and J gave up 3 bases, with 11 bases separating them. Germline-derived CDR1 and CDR2 are SQVTM and ANQGSEA. The chain's CDR3 is CSGSRETDTQYF. The CDR3 nucleotides read TGCAGCGGTTCACGGGAAACAGATACGCAGTATTTT.

The chain links TRBV27 to TRBJ1-2; TRBD1 agrees at 9 bases. V lost 8 bases to trimming and J lost 10 bases; unmatched junction nucleotides: 11. Germline assignment: CDR1 MNHEY and CDR2 SMNVEV (reference sequence). The CDR3 loop spans 13 amino acids. As DNA, the CDR3 is TGTGCCAGCGCCCGAAGGGACAGGGCCGCCTACACCTTC. It translates to CASARRDRAAYTF.

The CDR3 DNA sequence: TGTGCCAGCAGCTTGGCAGGACAGGGGAATGAAAAACTGTTTTTT. The encoded protein is CASSLAGQGNEKLFF. V usage is TRBV5-6 and J usage is TRBJ1-4, with 9 bases aligning to TRBD1. CDR1 SGHDT and CDR2 YYEEEE come from the germline V gene. With 0 bases clipped from V and 5 bases from J, the junction kept 2 bases outside the gene matches. The CDR3 sequence is 15 residues long.

The V call is TRBV3-1 (or the pseudogene TRBV3-2), the J call TRBJ1-1; D is perhaps TRBD1 (5 bases). The CDR3 covers 14 residues. Per germline, CDR1 LGHDT and CDR2 YNNKEL (reference sequence). The V end was cut by 4 bases, the J end by 1 base, with 10 bases between. This chain's CDR3 is CASSLDDRNTEAFF. CDR3 sequence (DNA): TGTGCCAGCAGCCTCGACGACAGGAACACTGAAGCTTTCTTT.

The rearrangement joins TRBV4-3 to TRBJ1-2; a possible D gene is TRBD1 (5 bases). This CDR3 contains 14 residues. Germline loops: CDR1 LGHNA, CDR2 YSLEER. The V and J ends lost 4 bases and 5 bases respectively, with 14 bases between them. CDR3 loop: CASSRGGTEYGYTF. CDR3 bases: TGCGCCAGCAGCCGGGGAGGGACCGAGTATGGCTACACCTTC.

In its sample, this clone was seen once. V usage is TRBV10-3 and J usage is TRBJ1-2; 8 bases line up with TRBD1. V was pared by 3 bases and J by 3 bases, with 0 bases of the junction left unmatched. The germline V gene has CDR1 ENHRY and CDR2 SYGVKD. The CDR3 is made up of 13 amino acids. CDR3 nucleotide sequence: TGTGCCATCAGTGAACAGGGGGACTATGGCTACACCTTC. Translation gives CAISEQGDYGYTF.

The V call is TRBV6-2 or TRBV6-3, the J call TRBJ1-1, with a possible D match to TRBD1 (6 bases). CDR3 length: 14 residues. From germline, CDR1 is MNHEY and CDR2 SVGEGT. V was trimmed by 2 bases and J by 3 bases, leaving 10 bases between them. The CDR3 DNA reads as TGTGCCAGCAGTTACAACAGGGCATACACTGAAGCTTTCTTT. Its translation is CASSYNRAYTEAFF.

The chain is built from TRBV5-4 and TRBJ2-1; 8 bases agree with TRBD1. CDR3 length: 16 amino acids. The V and J ends lost 6 bases and 1 base, in that order; junction bases with no gene match: 9. CDR1 and CDR2 (germline): SGHNT, YYREEE (reference sequence). CDR3 protein: CASNPGGRGSYNEQFF. In DNA form, the CDR3 reads TGTGCCAGCAACCCAGGGGGCCGGGGGTCCTACAATGAGCAGTTCTTC.

This clone has just one count. The junction differs from germline at one of its ends, possibly a read error. The chain joins TRBV11-3 to TRBJ2-5; 9 nucleotides align to TRBD2. In germline, CDR1 is SGHNT, CDR2 YENEEA. The CDR3 runs 14 residues. CDR3 loop: CASSPKIAGERADF. DNA for the CDR3: TGTGCCAGCAGCCCTAAAATAGCGGGAGAAAGAGCGGACTTC.